Listed below are T cell receptor beta chains from one sample, sequenced in a study of vaccination and CD4 T cells after COVID-19. Their antigens are not known. TCRdb reprocessed the PCR reads with MiXCR, giving one entry per CDR3 protein. The profile shows 2,000 or so distinct CDR3 sequences, 15% to 19% of them singletons. Input material: CD4+ T cells from blood, cultured in vitro. The source of these receptors is a human donor in good health. CDR3s include the opening cysteine and the closing phenylalanine or tryptophan. The D gene is left open where the match is weak. Expanded clones are given a class, and other clones once, few, many or no size at all.

j_gene | v_gene | d_gene | len | abundance | CDR3nt | CDR3aa
TRBJ1-5 | TRBV4-1 | . | 15 | . | TGCGCCAGCAGCCAAGAGGTCACGGGGGATCAGCCCCAGCATTTT | CASSQEVTGDQPQHF
TRBJ1-1 | TRBV6-5 | TRBD1 | 15 | medium-sized | TGTGCCAGCAGTTCTGGGACAGGGGTTCAAACTGAAGCTTTCTTT | CASSSGTGVQTEAFF
TRBJ2-7 | TRBV7-2 | TRBD1 | 13 | medium-sized | TGTGCCAGCAGCCAAGGACAGGGATCTGAGCAGTACTTC | CASSQGQGSEQYF
TRBJ2-7 | TRBV19 | TRBD1 | 14 | medium-sized | TGTGCCAGTGCCGGGACAGCCTTTGCCTACGAGCAGTACTTC | CASAGTAFAYEQYF
TRBJ1-5 | TRBV28 | . | 15 | medium-sized | TGTGCCAGCAGTTTAATGGCCAGGGAGCATCAGCCCCAGCATTTT | CASSLMAREHQPQHF
TRBJ2-5 | TRBV7-2 | TRBD2 | 15 | few | TGTGCCAGCAGCTTAGTGCGGGGCGGGGGAGAGACCCAGTACTTC | CASSLVRGGGETQYF
TRBJ2-2 | TRBV11-2 | . | 15 | few | TGTGCCAGCAGCTTAGGGGGCCACCGCACCGGGGAGCTGTTTTTT | CASSLGGHRTGELFF
TRBJ2-7 | TRBV7-9 | . | 13 | medium-sized | TGTGCCAGCAGCTTAGCGGCTGAAATCGAGCAGTACTTC | CASSLAAEIEQYF
TRBJ2-5 | TRBV12-3/TRBV12-4 | TRBD2 | 14 | medium-sized | TGTGCCAGCAGTTCTAGCGGGGGCCAAGAGACCCAGTACTTC | CASSSSGGQETQYF
TRBJ1-2 | TRBV25-1 | . | 15 | medium-sized | TGTGCCAGCAGTGGCCTCGGACGGGGCAACTATGGCTACACCTTC | CASSGLGRGNYGYTF
TRBJ1-5 | TRBV28 | TRBD1 | 16 | medium-sized | TGTGCCAGCAGCCCACCGGGACAGGGAGTTGGTCAGCCCCAGCATTTT | CASSPPGQGVGQPQHF